These 9 T cell receptor beta chains originate from one sample sequenced in a study of blood T cell repertoires in COVID-19 (TCRdb year 2020). The protocol used for the library was the immunoSEQ multiplex PCR assay. In its TCRdb copy, this immuneACCESS table keeps in-frame sequences only and misses some clones. Where compared with another copy, unresolved V genes explain less than half of these, and the others have no known cause. The sample data list roughly 330,000 clones, and approximately 90% of these were observed just once. Around 9.3% of the sample comes from the top ten. Sequencing input: PBMCs or T cells enriched from blood (not recorded which). These receptors came from a woman between 18 and 29 years old who had recovered from COVID-19.

The rearrangement uses TRBV18 and TRBJ2-7; TRBD2 matches at 7 bases. The V gene end was trimmed by 0 bases and the J gene end by 6 bases; junction bases not matched to a gene: 8. The CDR3 is 15 residues long. The germline V gene encodes CDR1 KGHSH and CDR2 LQKENI. The CDR3 is CASSPPSSGTVEQYF. Written as DNA, the CDR3 is TGTGCCAGCTCACCACCGTCCAGCGGGACGGTCGAGCAGTACTTC.

This clone was counted between two and nine times. V gene TRBV2 combines with J gene TRBJ2-3; the match to TRBD2 covers 8 bases. The V segment lost 3 bases and the J segment 5 bases; nucleotides outside the gene matches: 7. The CDR3 is 15 residues long. CDR1 is SNHLY and CDR2 is FYNNEI in the germline V gene. This chain's CDR3 is CASSDFGGAEDTQYF. As DNA, the CDR3 is TGTGCCAGCAGTGACTTCGGGGGGGCCGAAGATACGCAGTATTTT.

J is TRBJ1-1 and V is TRBV30, with a tentative D call TRBD1 (5 bases). Trimming removed 0 bases at V and 4 bases at J, with 24 bases between. The CDR3 loop spans 18 amino acids. Germline CDR1 and CDR2: GTSNPN and SVGIG (reference sequence). This chain's CDR3 is CAWSVCQGWYRSCTEAFF. The CDR3 nucleotides read TGTGCCTGGAGTGTTTGTCAGGGCTGGTATCGGAGTTGCACTGAAGCTTTCTTT.

Notes on this clone: The same CDR3 can be traced to other DNA sequences in this sample. The chain employs TRBV18 and TRBJ1-1; D unresolved. Between the trimmed V and J ends, which lost 2 bases and 4 bases, there was a span of 8 bases. CDR1 and CDR2 from the germline V gene are KGHSH and LQKENI. The CDR3 has 13 amino acids. CDR3 amino acids: CASSPAGGTEAFF. The CDR3, as DNA: TGTGCCAGCTCACCAGCGGGAGGCACTGAAGCTTTCTTT. The whole variable domain, remainder taken from reference TRBV18 and TRBJ1-1, is NAGVMQNPRHLVRRRGQEARLRCSPMKGHSHVYWYRQLPEEGLKFMVYLQKENIIDESGMPKERFSAEFPKEGPSILRIQQVVRGDSAAYFCASSPAGGTEAFFGQGTRLTVV.

V and J are TRBV12-3 or TRBV12-4 and TRBJ1-3; the D is unclear. The germline V and J ends were trimmed by 6 bases and 7 bases, with 13 bases remaining between them. CDR3 size: 13 residues. CDR3 DNA: TGTGCCAGCAGCCCCGCGATGGGCAACACCATATATTTT. This encodes CASSPAMGNTIYF.

The chain is built from TRBV4-1 and TRBJ2-5; maybe TRBD2 (6 bases). CDR3 length: 15 residues. V gave up 4 bases and J gave up 2 bases, with 14 bases separating them. Per germline, CDR1 MGHRA and CDR2 YSYEKL. The CDR3 nucleotides are TGCGCCAGCAGCCCAGGCGGCGGGGAACAAGAGACCCAGTACTTC. Translated, it gives CASSPGGGEQETQYF.

The rearrangement uses TRBV5-1 and TRBJ2-3; 7 nucleotides align to TRBD1. This CDR3 has 16 amino acids. The germline V gene encodes CDR1 SGHRS and CDR2 YFSETQ. V shed 7 bases, J shed 1 base, and the junction held 12 bases outside the gene matches. The CDR3: CASLPGDTGGTDTQYF. CDR3 nucleotide sequence: TGCGCCAGCTTGCCCGGCGATACAGGGGGCACAGATACGCAGTATTTT.

The gene calls are TRBV4-1 and TRBJ1-1; 7 bases align to TRBD1. V was pared by 4 bases and J by 6 bases, with 8 bases of the junction left unmatched. The CDR3 sequence is 14 residues long. Germline CDR1 reads MGHRA; CDR2 reads YSYEKL. The CDR3 protein is CASSLRQGGPEAFF. Written as DNA, the CDR3 is TGCGCCAGCAGCCTGAGACAGGGTGGTCCTGAAGCTTTCTTT.

On this clone: Other nucleotide sequences in the sample specify the same CDR3. The V gene is TRBV9, the J gene TRBJ2-7, with 8 nucleotides matching TRBD1. The CDR3 has 14 amino acids. The J segment lost 2 bases and the V segment lost 2 bases, leaving 3 bases of the junction unmatched. Germline V gene sequence: CDR1 SGDLS, CDR2 YYNGEE. Here the CDR3 reads CASSVGQGPYEQYF. DNA of the CDR3: TGTGCCAGCAGCGTCGGACAGGGACCCTACGAGCAGTACTTC.